This TCR beta chain emerged from a study of T-cell reconstitution after alpha-beta-depleted transplantation in children. Library preparation (for TCRbeta) was performed with unique molecular identifiers. TCRdb reanalysed the PCR reads using MiXCR and keeps one entry per CDR3 protein. The top ten hold under 6% of the sample, which has fewer than 1 million distinct CDR3 sequences, less than 20% seen once. The table lists this clonotype with many counts. This CDR3 is built from 13 residues. CDR1 is ENHRY, CDR2 SYGVKD, per germline. Trimming removed 0 bases at V and 4 bases at J, with 6 bases between. The specimen comprised PBMCs, mostly from graft donor cells, sampled 360 days after TCRalphabeta/CD19-depleted stem cell transplant. The source is a male patient between 10 and 17 years old who had a stem cell transplant for acute lymphoblastic leukemia, so the T cells may come from the graft donor. The genes are TRBV10-3 and TRBJ2-5, with D uncertain. CDR3 amino acids: CAISESLTETQYF. The CDR3 DNA follows: TGTGCCATCAGTGAGTCGTTAACAGAGACCCAGTACTTC.